This T cell receptor beta chain was captured in a study of cytomegalovirus exposure and HLA in healthy donors. Study conclusions and caveats: Productive status was seen about 90% or about 30% of the time for most TCR beta V segments in an earlier analysis.

PCR involved 60 Vbeta and 13 Jbeta primers. TCRdb keeps only in-frame clones here, not all; method: immunoSEQ multiplex PCR. The sample holds about 130,000 clones; roughly 9.8% are singletons and the top ten take about 1.9%. There were likely unrecorded immune exposures, though donors were nominally healthy when sampled. Only a few counts were recorded for this clone. Its antigen is not known. The CDR3 is made up of 11 amino acids. Germline loops: CDR1 GTSNPN, CDR2 SVGIG (reference sequence). Trimming pared 3 bases from V and 3 bases from J, leaving 4 bases between. The chain joins TRBV30 to TRBJ2-3, with D unresolved. Sequenced material: PBMCs. The sequence was collected from a man aged 50-60 years in good health and CMV-seronegative. The CDR3 bases are TGTGCCTGGAGCTTGACAGATACGCAGTATTTT. It codes for CAWSLTDTQYF.